This TCR beta chain was sequenced during a study of blood T cell repertoires in COVID-19. The data were produced by immunoSEQ multiplex PCR, yet TCRdb's version contains in-frame clones alone and is incomplete. The sample gives 120,000 to 150,000 clones, roughly 84% of which show up once; about 8.1% is in the top ten. The CDR3 has 16 amino acids. V lost 6 bases and J lost 4, with 18 bases in between. Germline V CDR1 and CDR2: LNHDA, SQIVND (reference sequence). Sequencing was done on a sample of peripheral blood. The receptor's source is a man aged 30 to 45 with COVID-19, enrolled during active disease. The rearrangement uses TRBV19 and TRBJ1-4; a possible D gene is TRBD1 (6 bases). CDR3 loop: CASSLPTGGFNEKLFF. The CDR3 nucleotides are TGTGCCAGTAGCCTCCCAACGGGGGGCTTTAATGAAAAACTGTTTTTT. Full variable domain (outside the CDR3, taken from reference TRBV19 and TRBJ1-4): DGGITQSPKYLFRKEGQNVTLSCEQNLNHDAMYWYRQDPGQGLRLIYYSQIVNDFQKGDIAEGYSVSREKKESFPLTVTSAQKNPTAFYLCASSLPTGGFNEKLFFGSGTQLSVL.